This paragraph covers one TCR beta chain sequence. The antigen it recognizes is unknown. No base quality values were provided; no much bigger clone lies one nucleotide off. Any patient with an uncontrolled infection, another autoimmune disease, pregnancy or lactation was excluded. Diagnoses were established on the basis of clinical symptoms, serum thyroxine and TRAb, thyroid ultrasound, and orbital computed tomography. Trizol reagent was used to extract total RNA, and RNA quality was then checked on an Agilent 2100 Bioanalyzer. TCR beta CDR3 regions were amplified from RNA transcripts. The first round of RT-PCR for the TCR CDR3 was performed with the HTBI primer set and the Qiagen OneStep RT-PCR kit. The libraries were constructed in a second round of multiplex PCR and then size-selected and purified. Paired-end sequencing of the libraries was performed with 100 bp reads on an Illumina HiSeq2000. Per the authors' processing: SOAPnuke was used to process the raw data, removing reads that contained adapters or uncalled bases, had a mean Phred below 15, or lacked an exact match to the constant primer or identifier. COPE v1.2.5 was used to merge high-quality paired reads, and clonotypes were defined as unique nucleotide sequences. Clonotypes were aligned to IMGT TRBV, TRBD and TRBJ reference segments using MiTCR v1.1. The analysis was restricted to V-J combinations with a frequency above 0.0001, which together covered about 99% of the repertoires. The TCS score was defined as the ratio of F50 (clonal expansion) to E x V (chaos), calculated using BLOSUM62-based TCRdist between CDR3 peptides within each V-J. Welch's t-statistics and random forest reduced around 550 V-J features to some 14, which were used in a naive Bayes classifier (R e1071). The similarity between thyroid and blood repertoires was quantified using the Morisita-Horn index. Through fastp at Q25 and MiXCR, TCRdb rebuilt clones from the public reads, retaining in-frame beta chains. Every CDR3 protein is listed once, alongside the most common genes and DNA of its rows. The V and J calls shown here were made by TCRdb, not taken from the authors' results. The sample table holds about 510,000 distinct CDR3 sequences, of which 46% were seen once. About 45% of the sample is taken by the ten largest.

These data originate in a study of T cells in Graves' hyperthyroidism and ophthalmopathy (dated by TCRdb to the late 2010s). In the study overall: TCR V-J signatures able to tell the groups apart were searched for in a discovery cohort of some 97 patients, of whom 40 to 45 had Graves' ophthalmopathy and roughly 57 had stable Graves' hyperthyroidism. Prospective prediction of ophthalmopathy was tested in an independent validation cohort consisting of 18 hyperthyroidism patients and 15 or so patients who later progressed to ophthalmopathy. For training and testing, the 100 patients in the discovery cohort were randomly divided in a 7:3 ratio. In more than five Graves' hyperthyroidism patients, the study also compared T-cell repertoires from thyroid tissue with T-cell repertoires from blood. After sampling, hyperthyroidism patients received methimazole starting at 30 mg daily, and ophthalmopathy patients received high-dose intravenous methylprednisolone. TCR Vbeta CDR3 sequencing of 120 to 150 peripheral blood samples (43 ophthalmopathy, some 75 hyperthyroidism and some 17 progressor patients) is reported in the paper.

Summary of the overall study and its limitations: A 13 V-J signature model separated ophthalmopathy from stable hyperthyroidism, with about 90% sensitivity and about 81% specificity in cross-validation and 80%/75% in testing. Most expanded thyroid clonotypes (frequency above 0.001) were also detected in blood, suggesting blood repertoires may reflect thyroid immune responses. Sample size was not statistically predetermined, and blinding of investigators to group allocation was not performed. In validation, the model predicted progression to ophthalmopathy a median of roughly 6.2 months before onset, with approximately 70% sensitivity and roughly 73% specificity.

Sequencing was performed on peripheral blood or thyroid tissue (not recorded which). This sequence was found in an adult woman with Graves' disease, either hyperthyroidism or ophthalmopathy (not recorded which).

The CDR3: CAISETGNEKLFF. The DNA reads as follows: TGTGCCATCAGTGAAACGGGAAATGAAAAACTGTTTTTT. The V and J genes are TRBV10-3 and TRBJ1-4; the D gene is unclear. The germline V gene yields ENHRY for CDR1 and SYGVKD for CDR2. The CDR3 starts with the cysteine, ends with the phenylalanine, and has 13 residues. The read is trimmed to its CDR3 DNA, 39 bases read in frame from base 1. Trimming costs V 3 bases and J 5 bases, and their ends lie 7 bases apart.